This passage covers 21 T cell receptor beta chains from one sample sequenced in a study of regulatory T cells in long-lasting Graves disease. The TCR beta library used iRepertoire HTBI primers with Arm-PCR amplification of CDR3. One entry per CDR3 protein results from TCRdb running MiXCR on the multiplex PCR reads. The table has 310,000 or so distinct CDR3 sequences, 15% to 20% seen once; the top ten hold 29%. Time point described: persistent/refractory GD, antithyroid drugs over 5 years with positive TRAb. PBMC-extracted RNA yielded the TCR library. This specimen consisted of peripheral blood mononuclear cells (PBMCs), obtained when the disease was refractory, from a patient treated with antithyroid drugs. All receptors derive from a female donor with Graves disease.

This clonotype was recorded many times. The chain links TRBV6-2 or TRBV6-3 to TRBJ2-7; 9 positions match TRBD2. The V and J ends lost 5 bases and 6 bases, in that order; junction bases with no gene match: 11. The CDR3 has 15 amino acids. CDR1 is MNHEY and CDR2 is SVGEGT in the germline V gene. The CDR3, as DNA: TGTGCCAGCAGTAAACAGCTAGCGGGGTTGGGCGAGCAGTACTTC. This codes for CASSKQLAGLGEQYF.

With regard to this clonotype: This clone may be a read error of a much larger clone one base away. The rearrangement links TRBV20-1 to TRBJ2-7; D not certain. The ends were cut back, 0 bases at V and 2 bases at J, with 5 bases in the middle. Per the germline V gene, CDR1 is DFQATT and CDR2 is SNEGSKA (reference sequence). The CDR3 has 12 residues. The CDR3 protein is CSARDPTYEQYF. Written as DNA, the CDR3 is TGCAGTGCTAGAGACCCAACCTACGAGCAGTACTTC.

This clonotype appeared many times. The CDR3 here is CASSLRPGENEQYF. The CDR3 bases are TGTGCCAGCAGCTTACGTCCGGGGGAGAACGAGCAGTACTTC. The chain has TRBV11-2 and TRBJ2-7; a possible D gene is TRBD2 (6 bases). CDR1 SGHAT and CDR2 FQNNGV come from the germline V gene. V was trimmed by 2 bases and J by 5 bases, leaving 13 bases between them. There are 14 residues in the CDR3.

Ten or more counts support this clonotype. The chain employs TRBV12-3 or TRBV12-4 and TRBJ2-7; D not resolved. The CDR3 runs to 13 residues. V was cut by 5 bases and J by 3 bases, with 11 bases left in between. The CDR3 is CASSLAENYEQYF. In nucleotides, the CDR3 is TGTGCCAGCAGTCTGGCAGAGAACTACGAGCAGTACTTC.

This clonotype was counted only a few times. The rearrangement joins TRBV20-1 to TRBJ1-5, with TRBD1 identical over 7 bases. This CDR3 comprises 13 residues. The V segment lost 3 bases and the J segment 5 bases; nucleotides outside the gene matches: 4. Germline V gives CDR1 DFQATT, CDR2 SNEGSKA (reference sequence). The CDR3 region is CSARTGWDQPQHF. The DNA for the CDR3 is TGCAGTGCTAGGACAGGGTGGGATCAGCCCCAGCATTTT.

The chain combines TRBV7-2 with TRBJ1-3; 7 positions match TRBD1. V was pared by 0 bases and J by 1 base, with 3 bases of the junction left unmatched. CDR1 SGHTA and CDR2 FQGNSA come from the germline V gene. The CDR3 covers 16 residues. The CDR3 here is CASSLAPTGSGNTIYF. CDR3 bases: TGTGCCAGCAGCTTAGCCCCGACAGGGTCTGGAAACACCATATATTTT.

This clonotype appeared a few times. V is TRBV12-3 or TRBV12-4 and J is TRBJ2-2; no definite D call. The V gene lost 2 bases and the J gene lost 3 bases, with 4 bases spanning the gap. The CDR3 spans 13 residues. The CDR3 DNA sequence: TGTGCCAGCAGTTTATCGGACACCGGGGAGCTGTTTTTT. Its protein is CASSLSDTGELFF.

This chain connects TRBV5-1 to TRBJ1-2; perhaps TRBD1 as D (5 bases). Trimming stripped 5 bases from V and 4 bases from J, with 15 bases between. From germline, CDR1 is SGHRS and CDR2 YFSETQ. CDR3 length: 14 amino acids. CDR3 in amino acids: CASSEAPQGYGYTF. For the CDR3, the DNA is TGCGCCAGCAGTGAGGCGCCCCAGGGCTATGGCTACACCTTC. The full variable domain, in which reference TRBV5-1 and TRBJ1-2 provide the parts outside the CDR3, is KAGVTQTPRYLIKTRGQQVTLSCSPISGHRSVSWYQQTPGQGLQFLFEYFSETQRNKGNFPGRFSGRQFSNSRSEMNVSTLELGDSALYLCASSEAPQGYGYTFGSGTRLTVV.

The chain links TRBV10-3 to TRBJ2-2; no reliable D call. The CDR3 is 12 residues long. V lost 6 bases and J lost 3, with 5 bases in between. The germline CDR1 and CDR2 sequences are ENHRY and SYGVKD. CDR3: CAIRADTGELFF. CDR3 sequence (DNA): TGTGCCATCAGGGCAGACACCGGGGAGCTGTTTTTT.

This clonotype was recorded a few times. The chain recombines TRBV30 with TRBJ1-5; D is unclear. The CDR3 extends over 12 amino acids. CDR1 and CDR2 from the germline V gene are GTSNPN and SVGIG (reference sequence). Trimming took 0 bases from V and 8 from J, leaving 8 bases between them. The CDR3 here is CAWSVNREPQHF. The CDR3 DNA follows: TGTGCCTGGAGTGTCAATAGGGAGCCCCAGCATTTT.

CDR3 DNA: TGCAGTAGCCTTGGGGCCATAGGTCCAGATACGCAGTATTTT. The encoded protein is CSSLGAIGPDTQYF. The V gene is TRBV20-1, the J gene TRBJ2-3; D perhaps matches TRBD1 (5 bases). Per the germline V gene, CDR1 is DFQATT and CDR2 is SNEGSKA (reference sequence). V lost 8 bases and J lost 4, with 19 bases in between. The CDR3 length is 14 residues.

The table lists this clonotype with many counts. V and J are TRBV2 and TRBJ2-7; 10 nucleotides match TRBD1. This CDR3 has 16 residues. V shed 8 bases, J shed 3 bases, and the junction held 13 bases outside the gene matches. Germline values: CDR1 SNHLY, CDR2 FYNNEI. CDR3 loop: CASLVIDRDRGYEQYF. Written as DNA, the CDR3 is TGTGCCAGCCTAGTCATAGACCGGGACAGGGGCTACGAGCAGTACTTC.

In this sample, this clonotype turned up once. Given a much more abundant clone one base away, this may be a read error. The chain is built from TRBV24-1 and TRBJ2-2, with D perhaps TRBD1 or TRBD2 (5 bases each). Germline V CDR1 and CDR2: KGHDR, SFDVKD. The CDR3 runs 11 residues. CDR3 protein: CATSALGELLF. The CDR3 DNA is TGTGCCACCAGTGCCCTGGGGGAGCTGCTTTTT.

The rearrangement joins TRBV19 to TRBJ1-2, with 9 bases that match TRBD1. The CDR3 runs to 18 residues. With V trimmed by 6 bases and J by 3 bases, 17 bases remained unmatched. Germline CDR1 and CDR2: LNHDA and SQIVND (reference sequence). The CDR3 DNA follows: TGTGCCAGTAGGGGCGAAACTTCCAACAGGGGGCGCGACTATGGCTACACCTTC. Protein sequence: CASRGETSNRGRDYGYTF.

A remark on this clonotype: Given the absence of the conserved phenylalanine or tryptophan at the CDR3 end, a read error is likely. The chain combines TRBV7-9 with TRBJ2-7; D is possibly TRBD1 (6 bases). This CDR3 spans 12 amino acids. The germline V gene encodes CDR1 SEHNR and CDR2 FQNEAQ (reference sequence). Trimming stripped 5 bases from V and 9 bases from J, with 14 bases between. As DNA, the CDR3 is TGTGCCAGCAGCCCGGGACATCAAGGGCAGTACTCC. This sequence encodes CASSPGHQGQYS.

A note on this clonotype: A much bigger clone sits one base away, suggesting this may be a read error. The V gene is TRBV2, the J gene TRBJ1-4, with D possibly being TRBD1 (6 bases). The CDR3 is made up of 15 amino acids. The germline gives CDR1 SNHLY, CDR2 FYNNEI. The ends were cut back, 6 bases at V and 5 bases at J, with 16 bases in the middle. The CDR3 protein is CASSGGSYANEKLFF. For the CDR3, the DNA is TGTGCCAGCAGCGGGGGCAGCTACGCGAATGAAAAACTGTTTTTT.

At least ten counts were recorded for this clonotype. J is TRBJ2-7 and V is TRBV29-1, with 12 positions matching TRBD2. Trimming removed 7 bases from V and 4 bases from J; junction bases left unmatched: 5. The CDR3 has 13 amino acids. Germline V CDR1 and CDR2: SQVTM, ANQGSEA. CDR3 nucleotide sequence: TGCAGCGCATCAGGACTAGCGGGGTACGAGCAGTACTTC. Protein sequence: CSASGLAGYEQYF.

This clonotype came up many times. V usage is TRBV11-2 and J usage is TRBJ2-5; weak D call: TRBD2 (5 bases). This CDR3 is built from 12 residues. Germline loops: CDR1 SGHAT, CDR2 FQNNGV. The V and J ends lost 6 bases and 1 base respectively, with 6 bases between them. The chain's CDR3 is CASRRVQETQYF. The DNA for the CDR3 is TGTGCCAGCAGGCGGGTCCAAGAGACCCAGTACTTC.

This clonotype was seen ten or more times. This chain connects TRBV19 to TRBJ1-1, with 7 bases lining up with TRBD1. Germline V lookup: CDR1 LNHDA, CDR2 SQIVND (reference sequence). V lost 6 bases and J lost 6; bases outside the gene matches: 10. The CDR3 extends over 14 amino acids. The CDR3 here is CASRIYGQGAEAFF. CDR3 bases: TGTGCCAGTAGAATCTACGGTCAGGGGGCTGAAGCTTTCTTT.

The chain joins TRBV28 to TRBJ2-7, with D tentatively TRBD1 (6 bases). The V gene's germline CDR1 is MDHEN and CDR2 SYDVKM. V lost 8 bases and J 0 bases, leaving 11 bases between the germline ends. The CDR3 length is 13 residues. The CDR3 here is CASGSGDSYEQYF. The CDR3, as DNA: TGTGCCAGCGGGTCAGGGGACTCCTACGAGCAGTACTTC.

The chain combines TRBV7-9 with TRBJ1-1; 7 bases fit TRBD1. The junction had 0 bases not matched to a gene; V was cut back by 2 bases and J by 6 bases. Germline V gene lookup returns CDR1 SEHNR and CDR2 FQNEAQ (reference sequence). The CDR3 is 12 residues long. The CDR3 here is CASSLQGAEAFF. The DNA for the CDR3 is TGTGCCAGCAGCTTACAGGGGGCTGAAGCTTTCTTT.